These 19 T cell receptor beta chains share one sample of origin, sequenced in a study of cytomegalovirus exposure and HLA in healthy donors (dated by TCRdb to between 2016 and 2019). The library was made by the immunoSEQ multiplex PCR assay. The multiplex PCR relied on a mix of 60 forward primers for TCR Vbeta segments and 13 reverse primers for TCR Jbeta segments. TCRdb provides this immuneACCESS table in a form limited to in-frame rearrangements. Some clones are lacking; in checked studies, under half of them reflect an unresolved V gene, and why the rest are absent is not known. The sample table shows 100,000 or so clones, and about 77% are seen once. Jointly, the top ten make up 4% of the sample. The sequenced material came from PBMCs. These receptors were collected from a woman aged 45-65 years in good health and CMV-seropositive.

V and J are TRBV5-1 and TRBJ1-4; 7 bases are shared with TRBD1. Germline lookup yields CDR1 SGHRS and CDR2 YFSETQ. The J segment lost 2 bases and the V segment lost 3 bases, leaving 4 bases of the junction unmatched. This CDR3 contains 15 residues. The CDR3 nucleotides read TGCGCCAGCAGCTCGCAGGGGGAGACTAATGAAAAACTGTTTTTT. It codes for CASSSQGETNEKLFF.

This clone was counted a few times. This chain uses TRBV27 with TRBJ2-7; no definite D call. Between the trimmed V and J ends, which lost 5 bases and 3 bases, there was a span of 5 bases. Germline V gene sequence: CDR1 MNHEY, CDR2 SMNVEV (reference sequence). The CDR3 extends over 11 amino acids. The CDR3 DNA follows: TGTGCCAGCAGTCCCGGCTACGAGCAGTACTTC. Translating gives CASSPGYEQYF.

This clone came up once. The chain uses TRBV2 and TRBJ1-2; TRBD1 aligns across 12 bases. V trimming: 7 bases; J trimming: 5 bases; junction bases outside the gene matches: 11. The CDR3 runs to 16 residues. Germline assignment: CDR1 SNHLY and CDR2 FYNNEI. CDR3 sequence (DNA): TGTGCCAGCATCCGGGACAGGGGGCGCGTCGCATATGGCTACACCTTC. This translates into CASIRDRGRVAYGYTF.

The chain recombines TRBV2 with TRBJ1-2; TRBD1 matches 7 bases. This CDR3 spans 13 amino acids. CDR1 SNHLY and CDR2 FYNNEI come from the germline V gene. The V and J ends lost 9 bases and 5 bases, in that order; junction bases with no gene match: 9. CDR3 in DNA: TGTGCCAGTGTGGCAGGGGGGCCTTATGGCTACACCTTC. Amino acids: CASVAGGPYGYTF. Looking up the rest from reference TRBV2 and TRBJ1-2 gives the full variable domain: EPEVTQTPSHQVTQMGQEVILRCVPISNHLYFYWYRQILGQKVEFLVSFYNNEISEKSEIFDDQFSVERPDGSNFTLKIRSTKLEDSAMYFCASVAGGPYGYTFGSGTRLTVV.

V usage is TRBV5-5 and J usage is TRBJ1-1; possibly TRBD1 for D (6 bases). There are 14 residues in the CDR3. Trimming took off 4 bases at V and 4 bases at J, with 14 bases between the two ends. Germline V gene lookup returns CDR1 SGHKS and CDR2 YYEKEE (reference sequence). The DNA of the CDR3 is TGTGCCAGCAGCGAGCAGGGGCCGAGCACTGAAGCTTTCTTT. Protein product: CASSEQGPSTEAFF.

This chain uses TRBV30 with TRBJ1-1; TRBD1 is a possible D gene (6 bases). Germline-derived CDR1 and CDR2 are GTSNPN and SVGIG (reference sequence). The CDR3 totals 15 residues. Trimming took 4 bases from V and 7 from J, leaving 22 bases between them. The CDR3: CAWMGAGANKVEAFF. As DNA, the CDR3 is TGTGCCTGGATGGGGGCAGGGGCCAACAAGGTTGAAGCTTTCTTT.

As for this clone: Compared with germline, one end of the junction differs, possibly owing to a read error. The rearrangement uses TRBV7-9 and TRBJ2-7; 8 bases line up with TRBD2. This CDR3 spans 13 amino acids. Looked up from germline, CDR1 is SEHNR and CDR2 is FQNEAQ (reference sequence). The CDR3 sequence is CSSSSWTSNEQYF. CDR3 nucleotide sequence: TGTTCCAGCAGCTCCTGGACTAGCAACGAGCAGTACTTC.

This sequence joins TRBV13 and TRBJ2-3, with D hard to call. CDR3 length equals 13 residues. Trimming removed 5 bases from V and 5 bases from J, with 11 bases in between. From germline, CDR1 is PRHDT and CDR2 FYEKMQ (reference sequence). The CDR3 loop reads CASSPPRLDTQYF. Here the CDR3 DNA reads TGTGCCAGCAGCCCACCGAGGTTAGATACGCAGTATTTT. Full variable domain (rest looked up from reference TRBV13 and TRBJ2-3): AAGVIQSPRHLIKEKRETATLKCYPIPRHDTVYWYQQGPGQDPQFLISFYEKMQSDKGSIPDRFSAQQFSDYHSELNMSSLELGDSALYFCASSPPRLDTQYFGPGTRLTVL.

The chain employs TRBV5-4 and TRBJ2-7, with 7 bases lining up with TRBD2. CDR1 SGHNT and CDR2 YYREEE come from the germline V gene (reference sequence). The CDR3 spans 16 residues. Trimming removed 4 bases from V and 3 bases from J; junction bases left unmatched: 13. CDR3 DNA sequence: TGTGCCAGCAGCCCTCGCCCTGGAGCGGGGCTCTACGAGCAGTACTTC. It translates to CASSPRPGAGLYEQYF.

V is TRBV7-9 and J is TRBJ2-1; 7 nucleotides line up with TRBD2. The germline V gene has CDR1 SEHNR and CDR2 FQNEAQ (reference sequence). Germline trimming cut 1 base from V and 8 bases from J; bases unmatched to any gene: 11. There are 16 residues in the CDR3. The DNA for the CDR3 is TGTGCCAGCAGCTTAGAAGGACGGGACTATTTTTATGAGCAGTTCTTC. This encodes CASSLEGRDYFYEQFF.

This chain connects TRBV2 to TRBJ1-1, with 9 bases fitting TRBD1. V shed 5 bases and J 3 bases; nucleotides not matched to a gene: 4. CDR1 and CDR2 (germline): SNHLY, FYNNEI. This CDR3 has 14 amino acids. The CDR3 loop is CASSTQGAYTEAFF. CDR3 sequence (DNA): TGTGCCAGCAGTACACAGGGGGCTTACACTGAAGCTTTCTTT.

The J gene is TRBJ1-2, the V gene TRBV27; 9 nucleotides match TRBD1. This CDR3 contains 15 residues. The germline CDR1 and CDR2 sequences are MNHEY and SMNVEV (reference sequence). The J segment lost 3 bases and the V segment lost 6 bases, leaving 8 bases of the junction unmatched. This CDR3 is CASSNLGQGHYGYTF. CDR3 in DNA: TGTGCCAGCAGCAACCTCGGACAGGGGCACTATGGCTACACCTTC.

The V and J genes are TRBV21-1 and TRBJ1-1; the table assigns TRBD1, which was not confirmed against the DNA. TRBV21-1 has pseudogene status. This CDR3 is built from 20 residues. CDR3 protein: CASRGPPEKGLQGEVTEAFF. Here the CDR3 DNA reads TGTGCCAGCAGAGGACCACCGGAGAAGGGTTTACAGGGAGAAGTCACTGAAGCTTTCTTT.

About this clone: Distinct nucleotide sequences in the sample also encode this CDR3. The chain is built from TRBV18 and TRBJ2-5, with D unclear. The germline V gene encodes CDR1 KGHSH and CDR2 LQKENI. The CDR3 is made up of 12 amino acids. Trimming took off 5 bases at V and 2 bases at J, with 6 bases between the two ends. The CDR3 sequence is CASSSNQETQYF. The DNA of the CDR3 is TGTGCCAGCTCATCCAATCAAGAGACCCAGTACTTC. Full variable domain (missing parts from reference TRBV18 and TRBJ2-5): NAGVMQNPRHLVRRRGQEARLRCSPMKGHSHVYWYRQLPEEGLKFMVYLQKENIIDESGMPKERFSAEFPKEGPSILRIQQVVRGDSAAYFCASSSNQETQYFGPGTRLLVL.

The gene calls are TRBV7-6 and TRBJ2-3; D is undetermined. The V gene's germline CDR1 is SGHVS and CDR2 FNYEAQ. This CDR3 is 13 amino acids long. V gave up 5 bases and J gave up 5 bases, with 11 bases separating them. DNA of the CDR3: TGTGCCAGCAGCGAAAAGCCGGGAGATACGCAGTATTTT. Amino acid sequence: CASSEKPGDTQYF.

J is TRBJ1-2 and V is TRBV4-3; 10 bases agree with TRBD1. With 1 base clipped from V and 2 bases from J, the junction kept 1 base outside the gene matches. Germline assignment: CDR1 LGHNA and CDR2 YSLEER. The CDR3 length is 15 residues. The CDR3 region is CASSQAGQGNYGYTF. In nucleotides, the CDR3 is TGCGCCAGCAGCCAAGCGGGACAGGGGAACTATGGCTACACCTTC.

The chain joins TRBV9 to TRBJ2-1, with 10 bases aligning to TRBD1. The CDR3 sequence is 17 residues long. In germline, CDR1 is SGDLS, CDR2 YYNGEE. With 1 base clipped from V and 5 bases from J, the junction kept 9 bases outside the gene matches. CDR3: CASSVMGQGFGDNEQFF. CDR3 bases: TGTGCCAGCAGCGTAATGGGACAGGGGTTCGGCGACAATGAGCAGTTCTTC.

The chain combines TRBV6-1 with TRBJ1-5; D is unclear. V lost 6 bases and J lost 1, with 10 bases in between. The CDR3 sequence is 14 residues long. Per germline, CDR1 MNHNS and CDR2 SASEGT. The CDR3 reads CASRAGSSNQPQHF. The CDR3 bases are TGTGCCAGCAGGGCCGGGAGCAGCAATCAGCCCCAGCATTTT.

The rearrangement links TRBV2 to TRBJ1-3, with a weak D call TRBD1 (6 bases). Trimming stripped 10 bases from V and 7 bases from J, with 11 bases between. The length of the CDR3 is 11 residues. Germline V gene lookup returns CDR1 SNHLY and CDR2 FYNNEI. CDR3 bases: TGTGCCACCAAGGGGGGGAACACCATATATTTT. It yields the protein CATKGGNTIYF.